The entry below describes one T cell receptor (beta chain). This sample was included in a study of blood T cell repertoires in COVID-19. Across the whole study: Acute and convalescent COVID-19 specimens originated in the United States, Italy and Spain. PBMCs, B-cell-depleted T cells, or T cells were the source of the cDNA or gDNA that made up the material.

Authors' processing steps: Amplification of reference gene primers was used by the study to estimate nucleated cell counts. Only in-frame clones appear in the TCRdb table, and some are missing; sequencing was by immunoSEQ multiplex PCR. V and J calls plus clone size are reproduced from that table; the DNA served to infer D and trimming. Of 70,000 or so clones in the sample, around 89% were seen once. The CDR3 has 12 residues. Trimming left V 4 bases short and J 8 bases short, with 13 bases between. Germline lookup yields CDR1 SGHRS and CDR2 YFSETQ. V and J are TRBV5-1 and TRBJ2-7, with D tentatively TRBD2 (6 bases). Sample: peripheral blood. This clonotype was sampled from a woman aged 80 or older with active COVID-19. The CDR3 DNA reads as TGCGCCAGCAGCCTCTTTGCGGGGAAGCAGTACTTC. Its translation: CASSLFAGKQYF. The variable domain in full, with the rest retrieved from reference TRBV5-1 and TRBJ2-7, is KAGVTQTPRYLIKTRGQQVTLSCSPISGHRSVSWYQQTPGQGLQFLFEYFSETQRNKGNFPGRFSGRQFSNSRSEMNVSTLELGDSALYLCASSLFAGKQYFGPGTRLTVT.